This is a list of T cell receptor beta chains from one sample in a study of T cell responses to AZD1222 COVID-19 vaccine. Sequenced by immunoSEQ multiplex PCR; TCRdb stores in-frame clones only, minus some. The sample yields some 160,000 clones, roughly 93% seen once. The sequencing here drew on peripheral blood, taken 28 days after the second AZD1222 dose. Receptors were obtained from an adult who received the AZD1222 COVID-19 vaccine. CDR3s include the opening cysteine and the closing phenylalanine or tryptophan. Fields, in order: V gene, clone size, D gene, J gene, CDR3 protein, CDR3 DNA. A D gene is named only where the DNA matches it firmly. Size is stated for part of the rows, as once, few or many counts, or as a class when the clone is expanded.

V gene: TRBV11-3
clone size: NA
D gene: NA
J gene: TRBJ2-1
CDR3 protein: CASSLTGSRNEQFF
CDR3 DNA: TGTGCCAGCAGCTTAACAGGGAGTCGCAATGAGCAGTTCTTC

V gene: TRBV23-1
clone size: NA
D gene: NA
J gene: TRBJ1-3
CDR3 protein: CASSSHTGPFHSGNTIYF
CDR3 DNA: TGCGCCAGCAGTTCACACACGGGGCCCTTCCACTCTGGAAACACCATATATTTT

V gene: TRBV5-6
clone size: NA
D gene: TRBD1
J gene: TRBJ1-2
CDR3 protein: CASTQGRWAGYTF
CDR3 DNA: TGTGCCAGCACACAGGGGCGTTGGGCGGGCTACACCTTC

V gene: TRBV5-8
clone size: NA
D gene: NA
J gene: TRBJ1-3
CDR3 protein: CASREGGAGNTIYF
CDR3 DNA: TGTGCCAGCCGTGAAGGGGGAGCTGGAAACACCATATATTTT

V gene: TRBV6-5
clone size: NA
D gene: NA
J gene: TRBJ1-2
CDR3 protein: CASSYSEGAFGYTF
CDR3 DNA: TGTGCCAGCAGTTACTCGGAGGGAGCTTTCGGCTACACCTTC

V gene: TRBV19
clone size: NA
D gene: TRBD1
J gene: TRBJ1-5
CDR3 protein: CASSRPGGNQPQHF
CDR3 DNA: TGTGCCAGTAGTAGACCAGGGGGCAACCAGCCCCAGCATTTT

V gene: TRBV11-2
clone size: NA
D gene: NA
J gene: TRBJ2-5
CDR3 protein: CASSLGLRWTAQETQYF
CDR3 DNA: TGTGCCAGCAGCTTAGGGTTACGCTGGACCGCTCAAGAGACCCAGTACTTC

V gene: TRBV5-1
clone size: once
D gene: TRBD2
J gene: TRBJ2-7
CDR3 protein: CASSLDIPGGGAYEQYF
CDR3 DNA: TGCGCCAGCAGCTTGGATATCCCCGGGGGGGGAGCCTACGAGCAGTACTTC

V gene: TRBV9
clone size: NA
D gene: NA
J gene: TRBJ2-3
CDR3 protein: CASSGVRELSTDTQYF
CDR3 DNA: TGTGCCAGCAGCGGTGTGCGCGAGCTTAGCACAGATACGCAGTATTTT

V gene: TRBV5-1
clone size: NA
D gene: TRBD1
J gene: TRBJ1-5
CDR3 protein: CASSRWTGINQPQHF
CDR3 DNA: TGCGCCAGCAGCCGGTGGACAGGCATCAATCAGCCCCAGCATTTT

V gene: TRBV18
clone size: NA
D gene: NA
J gene: TRBJ1-3
CDR3 protein: CASSPSSPGSGNTIYF
CDR3 DNA: TGTGCCAGCTCCCCGTCTTCCCCAGGTTCTGGAAACACCATATATTTT

V gene: TRBV10-3
clone size: many
D gene: NA
J gene: TRBJ2-2
CDR3 protein: CAISEEYTGELFF
CDR3 DNA: TGTGCCATCAGTGAGGAATACACCGGGGAGCTGTTTTTT

V gene: TRBV6-5
clone size: NA
D gene: TRBD1
J gene: TRBJ1-5
CDR3 protein: CASSYSLTGDQPQHF
CDR3 DNA: TGTGCCAGCAGTTACTCGTTGACAGGGGATCAGCCCCAGCATTTT

V gene: TRBV11-2
clone size: NA
D gene: TRBD1
J gene: TRBJ1-1
CDR3 protein: CASSSTTGARGTEAFF
CDR3 DNA: TGTGCCAGCAGCTCCACGACAGGGGCGCGAGGCACTGAAGCTTTCTTT

V gene: TRBV5-6
clone size: NA
D gene: TRBD1
J gene: TRBJ1-1
CDR3 protein: CASSTGGLSEAFF
CDR3 DNA: TGTGCCAGCAGCACAGGGGGCTTGTCTGAAGCTTTCTTT

V gene: TRBV10-1
clone size: NA
D gene: TRBD1
J gene: TRBJ2-5
CDR3 protein: CASSESDRGEQETQYF
CDR3 DNA: TGCGCCAGCAGTGAGTCCGACAGGGGGGAACAAGAGACCCAGTACTTC

V gene: TRBV6-5
clone size: NA
D gene: TRBD1
J gene: TRBJ1-1
CDR3 protein: CATPGQGATEAFF
CDR3 DNA: TGTGCCACTCCGGGACAGGGGGCTACTGAAGCTTTCTTT

V gene: TRBV5-5
clone size: NA
D gene: NA
J gene: TRBJ1-3
CDR3 protein: CASSPTDLSGNTIYF
CDR3 DNA: TGTGCCAGCAGCCCGACAGACCTCTCTGGAAACACCATATATTTT

V gene: TRBV6-2/TRBV6-3
clone size: NA
D gene: NA
J gene: TRBJ2-3
CDR3 protein: CASSPLADTQYF
CDR3 DNA: TGTGCCAGCAGCCCTTTAGCGGATACGCAGTATTTT

V gene: TRBV5-1
clone size: NA
D gene: NA
J gene: TRBJ1-1
CDR3 protein: CASSLGGLAAFF
CDR3 DNA: TGCGCCAGCAGCTTGGGGGGACTGGCGGCTTTCTTT

V gene: TRBV19
clone size: NA
D gene: NA
J gene: TRBJ1-4
CDR3 protein: CASNRDRTTEKLFF
CDR3 DNA: TGTGCCAGTAATAGGGACCGGACAACCGAAAAACTGTTTTTT

V gene: TRBV11-2
clone size: NA
D gene: NA
J gene: TRBJ2-1
CDR3 protein: CASSLDRHNEQFF
CDR3 DNA: TGTGCCAGCAGCTTAGATAGGCACAATGAGCAGTTCTTC

V gene: TRBV12-5
clone size: NA
D gene: TRBD1
J gene: TRBJ1-1
CDR3 protein: CASGLQGASTEAFF
CDR3 DNA: TGTGCTAGTGGTTTGCAGGGGGCGAGTACTGAAGCTTTCTTT

V gene: TRBV12-5
clone size: NA
D gene: TRBD2
J gene: TRBJ2-2
CDR3 protein: CASGLASGRTTGELFF
CDR3 DNA: TGTGCTAGTGGTTTAGCTAGCGGGAGGACCACCGGGGAGCTGTTTTTT

V gene: TRBV9
clone size: NA
D gene: TRBD1
J gene: TRBJ1-1
CDR3 protein: CASSLLPTGGQGEAFF
CDR3 DNA: TGTGCCAGCAGCCTACTCCCCACAGGGGGCCAGGGTGAAGCTTTCTTT

V gene: TRBV7-8
clone size: NA
D gene: NA
J gene: TRBJ1-1
CDR3 protein: CASSLVGRGNTEAFF
CDR3 DNA: TGTGCCAGCAGCTTAGTCGGGAGGGGGAACACTGAAGCTTTCTTT

V gene: TRBV2
clone size: NA
D gene: TRBD1
J gene: TRBJ2-4
CDR3 protein: CASSEEQGVKNIQYF
CDR3 DNA: TGTGCCAGCAGTGAAGAACAGGGGGTCAAAAACATTCAGTACTTC

V gene: TRBV2
clone size: NA
D gene: NA
J gene: TRBJ1-6
CDR3 protein: CASIKKETENSPLHF
CDR3 DNA: TGTGCCAGCATCAAAAAGGAAACAGAGAATTCACCCCTCCACTTT

V gene: TRBV4-1
clone size: NA
D gene: NA
J gene: TRBJ1-5
CDR3 protein: CASSQDGGLGNQPQHF
CDR3 DNA: TGCGCCAGCAGCCAAGATGGGGGGTTAGGAAATCAGCCCCAGCATTTT

V gene: TRBV5-1
clone size: NA
D gene: NA
J gene: TRBJ1-4
CDR3 protein: CASRQNGIIREKLFF
CDR3 DNA: TGCGCCAGCAGGCAAAACGGGATCATTCGGGAAAAACTGTTTTTT

V gene: TRBV5-1
clone size: NA
D gene: TRBD2
J gene: TRBJ2-1
CDR3 protein: CASSLGLAGPPRNEQFF
CDR3 DNA: TGCGCCAGCAGCTTGGGACTAGCGGGCCCACCGCGGAATGAGCAGTTCTTC

V gene: TRBV7-3
clone size: NA
D gene: TRBD1
J gene: TRBJ2-1
CDR3 protein: CASSHRPRDRGRMKREHNEQFF
CDR3 DNA: TGTGCCAGCAGCCACCGCCCCCGGGACAGGGGGCGTATGAAGCGGGAGCACAATGAGCAGTTCTTC

V gene: TRBV6-5
clone size: NA
D gene: NA
J gene: TRBJ1-2
CDR3 protein: CASSYVGRAAYGYTF
CDR3 DNA: TGTGCCAGCAGTTACGTTGGACGGGCAGCCTATGGCTACACCTTC

V gene: TRBV5-8
clone size: NA
D gene: NA
J gene: TRBJ2-2
CDR3 protein: CASSRPLGAAGELFF
CDR3 DNA: TGTGCCAGCAGCAGGCCCCTTGGGGCTGCCGGGGAGCTGTTTTTT

V gene: TRBV19
clone size: NA
D gene: TRBD1
J gene: TRBJ1-2
CDR3 protein: CASSIQGGNYGYTF
CDR3 DNA: TGTGCCAGTAGTATACAGGGGGGCAACTATGGCTACACCTTC

V gene: TRBV19
clone size: once
D gene: NA
J gene: TRBJ1-3
CDR3 protein: CAATRTTGNTIYF
CDR3 DNA: TGTGCCGCGACGCGGACGACTGGAAACACCATATATTTT

V gene: TRBV29-1
clone size: NA
D gene: NA
J gene: TRBJ1-2
CDR3 protein: CSIEEFGYTF
CDR3 DNA: TGCAGCATCGAGGAATTTGGCTACACCTTC

V gene: TRBV27
clone size: NA
D gene: NA
J gene: TRBJ2-1
CDR3 protein: CASSPKSSPHALGSYNEQFF
CDR3 DNA: TGTGCCAGCAGTCCTAAGTCCTCCCCCCATGCCCTAGGGTCCTACAATGAGCAGTTCTTC

V gene: TRBV29-1
clone size: NA
D gene: NA
J gene: TRBJ1-2
CDR3 protein: CSVEGYSGPNYGYTF
CDR3 DNA: TGCAGCGTTGAAGGTTACAGCGGGCCTAACTATGGCTACACCTTC

V gene: TRBV5-1
clone size: NA
D gene: NA
J gene: TRBJ1-1
CDR3 protein: CASSFGGAGAEAFF
CDR3 DNA: TGCGCCAGCAGCTTTGGGGGCGCGGGGGCTGAAGCTTTCTTT

V gene: TRBV27
clone size: NA
D gene: TRBD2
J gene: TRBJ2-1
CDR3 protein: CASSSLAGGRYNEQFF
CDR3 DNA: TGTGCCAGCAGTTCTCTAGCGGGGGGGCGGTACAATGAGCAGTTCTTC

V gene: TRBV6-2/TRBV6-3
clone size: NA
D gene: TRBD2
J gene: TRBJ2-3
CDR3 protein: CASSWRAGSKDTQYF
CDR3 DNA: TGTGCCAGCAGTTGGCGAGCGGGAAGTAAAGATACGCAGTATTTT

V gene: TRBV7-9
clone size: NA
D gene: TRBD2
J gene: TRBJ2-3
CDR3 protein: CASGLAGVADTQYF
CDR3 DNA: TGTGCCAGCGGACTAGCGGGGGTCGCAGATACGCAGTATTTT

V gene: TRBV9
clone size: NA
D gene: TRBD1
J gene: TRBJ1-2
CDR3 protein: CASSEGTGGYGYTF
CDR3 DNA: TGTGCCAGCAGCGAGGGGACAGGGGGCTATGGCTACACCTTC

V gene: TRBV12-3/TRBV12-4
clone size: once
D gene: NA
J gene: TRBJ1-1
CDR3 protein: CASSPGGAAEAFF
CDR3 DNA: TGTGCCAGCAGTCCCGGGGGGGCGGCTGAAGCTTTCTTT